This passage covers 15 T cell receptor beta chains from one sample sequenced in a study of T cells after yellow fever vaccination. Via MiXCR, TCRdb re-called the 5' RACE reads, giving one row per CDR3 protein. The sample holds more than 200,000 distinct CDR3 sequences, 3.6% seen once. This material consisted of PBMCs, taken 15 days after the yellow fever booster vaccination. The source of these receptors is a man in his late teens or twenties who received the YFV17D yellow fever vaccine.

This clonotype was seen many times. The rearrangement uses TRBV5-1 and TRBJ2-1; 11 bases line up with TRBD2. Germline CDR1 SGHRS, CDR2 YFSETQ. J was trimmed by 7 bases and V by 3 bases; bases with no gene match: 6. The CDR3 has 15 residues. This chain's CDR3 is CASSSGLAVGNEQFF. For the CDR3, the DNA is TGCGCCAGCAGCTCGGGACTAGCGGTTGGGAATGAGCAGTTCTTC.

There are many counts of this clonotype. The chain's CDR3 is CSGQGASEQFF. CDR3 coding DNA: TGCAGTGGGCAGGGGGCGTCTGAGCAGTTCTTC. J is TRBJ2-1 and V is TRBV20-1; 8 bases line up with TRBD1. The J segment lost 9 bases and the V segment lost 7 bases, leaving 5 bases of the junction unmatched. CDR1 and CDR2 (germline): DFQATT, SNEGSKA (reference sequence). CDR3 length: 11 amino acids.

This clonotype occurred many times. This sequence joins TRBV7-6 and TRBJ2-2; no clear D. The V gene lost 6 bases and the J gene lost 2 bases, with 10 bases spanning the gap. The CDR3 sequence is 14 residues long. Germline values: CDR1 SGHVS, CDR2 FNYEAQ. The chain's CDR3 is CASSQFGNTGELFF. In nucleotides, the CDR3 is TGTGCCAGCAGTCAGTTCGGTAACACCGGGGAGCTGTTTTTT.

This clonotype appeared many times. CDR3 nucleotides: TGCAGTGCTAGATTTTGGTCTGGCGCGAATCAGCCCCAGCATTTT. Translating gives CSARFWSGANQPQHF. This chain links TRBV20-1 with TRBJ1-5; D is uncertain. The CDR3 runs 15 residues. With 2 bases removed from V and 4 bases from J, the gap between germline ends came to 15 bases. CDR1 DFQATT and CDR2 SNEGSKA come from the germline V gene (reference sequence).

This clonotype has a count of ten or more. The CDR3 region is CASSQRSRAYNEQFF. Here the CDR3 DNA reads TGTGCCAGCAGCCAAAGATCGCGTGCCTACAATGAGCAGTTCTTC. The chain combines TRBV4-2 with TRBJ2-1, with D hard to call. Per germline, CDR1 LGHNA and CDR2 YNFKEQ. The CDR3 runs 15 residues. Trimming cost V 2 bases and J 2 bases, with 10 bases left between them.

This clonotype was counted ten times or more. The chain has TRBV20-1 and TRBJ2-7; a possible D gene is TRBD2 (6 bases). This CDR3 is 14 amino acids long. Germline V CDR1 and CDR2: DFQATT, SNEGSKA (reference sequence). Trimming left V 3 bases short and J 4 bases short, with 16 bases between. The CDR3 DNA reads as TGCAGTGCTAGCCTCCGGGCGGGGAGTTACGAGCAGTACTTC. Its translation is CSASLRAGSYEQYF.

This clonotype occurred many times. This chain links TRBV28 with TRBJ2-7; 8 positions agree with TRBD2. This CDR3 comprises 15 residues. Trimming at V came to 1 base and at J to 2 bases, leaving 4 bases not matched to a gene. CDR1 is MDHEN, CDR2 SYDVKM, per germline. The CDR3 spells CASSLSLAGAYEQYV. CDR3 in DNA: TGTGCCAGCAGTTTATCCCTAGCGGGCGCCTACGAGCAGTACGTC.

The table lists this clonotype with many counts. This sequence joins TRBV5-1 and TRBJ1-5; no reliable D call. In germline, CDR1 is SGHRS, CDR2 YFSETQ. V was shortened by 0 bases and J by 3 bases, with 10 bases between the two germline ends. The CDR3 is 15 amino acids. CDR3 region: CASSLGGVHNQPQHF. The DNA of the CDR3 is TGCGCCAGCAGCTTGGGGGGAGTTCACAATCAGCCCCAGCATTTT.

Many counts were recorded for this clonotype. The rearrangement uses TRBV7-2 and TRBJ2-3; D might be TRBD1 or TRBD2, each matching 5 bases. This CDR3 comprises 16 residues. Germline assignment: CDR1 SGHTA and CDR2 FQGNSA. V was trimmed by 1 base and J by 4 bases, leaving 15 bases between them. The CDR3: CASSLVGTPGPDTQYF. As DNA, the CDR3 is TGTGCCAGCAGCTTAGTTGGTACGCCGGGACCAGATACGCAGTATTTT.

Ten or more counts support this clonotype. The rearrangement joins TRBV29-1 to TRBJ1-2, with D perhaps TRBD1 (6 bases). The CDR3 contains 13 residues. The V and J ends lost 7 bases and 0 bases respectively, with 12 bases between them. The germline V gene has CDR1 SQVTM and CDR2 ANQGSEA. CDR3 loop: CSAVTGANYGYTF. Here the CDR3 DNA reads TGCAGCGCCGTGACAGGCGCTAACTATGGCTACACCTTC. Using reference TRBV29-1 and TRBJ1-2 for the parts outside the CDR3, the full variable domain is SAVISQKPSRDICQRGTSLTIQCQVDSQVTMMFWYRQQPGQSLTLIATANQGSEATYESGFVIDKFPISRPNLTFSTLTVSNMSPEDSSIYLCSAVTGANYGYTFGSGTRLTVV.

Many counts were recorded for this clonotype. The chain recombines TRBV20-1 with TRBJ1-5; D not resolved. The CDR3 totals 14 residues. Germline CDR1 is DFQATT and CDR2 is SNEGSKA (reference sequence). Trimming took 3 bases from V and 3 from J, leaving 12 bases between them. CDR3 coding DNA: TGCAGTGCTAGGTCTGGGCCACCCAATCAGCCCCAGCATTTT. Protein product: CSARSGPPNQPQHF.

This clonotype was detected many times. V gene TRBV6-5 combines with J gene TRBJ1-1, with D possibly being TRBD1 (6 bases). Germline CDR1 is MNHEY and CDR2 is SVGAGI. The V gene lost 0 bases and the J gene lost 7 bases, with 15 bases spanning the gap. This CDR3 contains 15 residues. The CDR3 protein is CASSYSLDSSFEAFF. Here the CDR3 DNA reads TGTGCCAGCAGTTACTCTTTGGACAGCAGCTTTGAAGCTTTCTTT.

This clonotype has at least ten counts. This CDR3 is CASRGTGGAYEQYF. The DNA for the CDR3 is TGTGCCAGCAGGGGGACAGGGGGGGCCTACGAGCAGTACTTC. J is TRBJ2-7 and V is TRBV12-3 or TRBV12-4; 11 bases line up with TRBD1. The CDR3 contains 14 residues. The V and J ends lost 6 bases and 2 bases, in that order; junction bases with no gene match: 3.

This clonotype was found many times. This chain connects TRBV7-2 to TRBJ2-1; D is possibly TRBD1 or TRBD2 (5 bases each). The CDR3 has 13 amino acids. Germline V lookup: CDR1 SGHTA, CDR2 FQGNSA. The ends were cut back, 3 bases at V and 7 bases at J, with 10 bases in the middle. CDR3 loop: CASSFGTRNEQFF. Written as DNA, the CDR3 is TGTGCCAGCAGCTTCGGGACCCGGAATGAGCAGTTCTTC.

This clonotype was recorded at least ten times. This chain joins TRBV5-1 and TRBJ2-3, with D maybe TRBD1 (5 bases). Looked up from germline, CDR1 is SGHRS and CDR2 is YFSETQ. Trimming left V 1 base short and J 4 bases short, with 13 bases between. The CDR3 runs to 15 residues. CDR3: CASSLYRSEADTQYF. CDR3 in DNA: TGCGCCAGCAGCTTGTACAGGTCAGAGGCAGATACGCAGTATTTT.